The 15 T cell receptor beta chains listed next were all sequenced from one sample in a study of shared clonotypes between healthy human individuals. Assay used: immunoSEQ multiplex PCR; TCRdb lists only in-frame clones, some missing. The sample consists of some 1.5 million clones, 95% to 99% of them appearing once. Material: naive CD4+ T cells sorted from blood. Subset meaning: CD45RA+ positively selected. Receptors were obtained from a man younger than 45 in good health.

The chain couples TRBV19 to TRBJ1-4; D call uncertain. CDR1 and CDR2 from the germline V gene are LNHDA and SQIVND (reference sequence). This CDR3 has 15 amino acids. The V end lost 5 bases, the J end lost 3 bases, and 13 bases lay between the germline ends. The CDR3 loop reads CASSPRESANEKLFF. In DNA form, the CDR3 reads TGTGCCAGTAGTCCCCGGGAGAGCGCTAATGAAAAACTGTTTTTT.

Of note for this clone: A read error may account for a junction end that differs from germline. The chain is built from TRBV5-1 and TRBJ2-7, with 7 bases aligning to TRBD1. Germline V gene lookup returns CDR1 SGHRS and CDR2 YFSETQ. The length of the CDR3 is 15 residues. The CDR3 protein is CASSLAGTASSEQYF. CDR3 in DNA: TGCGCCAGCAGCTTGGCGGGGACAGCCTCCTCCGAGCAGTACTTC.

The chain has TRBV6-1 and TRBJ2-7, with 7 bases matching TRBD2. CDR3 length: 14 amino acids. Trimming at V came to 8 bases and at J to 7 bases, leaving 14 bases not matched to a gene. The germline V gene has CDR1 MNHNS and CDR2 SASEGT. For the CDR3, the DNA is TGTGCCAGCGCAGGCATGGCGGGAGTAGGGGAGCAGTACTTC. It translates to CASAGMAGVGEQYF.

The chain combines TRBV28 with TRBJ2-3, with TRBD2 matching 10 bases. The germline V gene has CDR1 MDHEN and CDR2 SYDVKM. Germline trimming cut 1 base from V and 2 bases from J; bases unmatched to any gene: 6. The CDR3 covers 17 residues. CDR3 protein: CASSLYRLAGNTDTQYF. In DNA form, the CDR3 reads TGTGCCAGCAGTTTATATCGACTAGCGGGCAACACAGATACGCAGTATTTT.

This chain uses TRBV7-9 with TRBJ2-5, with a tentative D call TRBD2 (6 bases). There are 18 residues in the CDR3. Germline V gene sequence: CDR1 SEHNR, CDR2 FQNEAQ (reference sequence). V was shortened by 1 base and J by 4 bases, with 22 bases between the two germline ends. CDR3 DNA: TGTGCCAGCAGCTTAGGTGAGGGTAGCGGACGCCTGCGAGAGACCCAGTACTTC. It yields the protein CASSLGEGSGRLRETQYF.

To note about this clone: Other nucleotide sequences in the sample specify the same CDR3. The chain has TRBV28 and TRBJ1-2; unclear D gene. Between the trimmed V and J ends, which lost 2 bases and 0 bases, there was a span of 7 bases. Germline V CDR1 and CDR2: MDHEN, SYDVKM. CDR3 length: 14 amino acids. The CDR3 nucleotides read TGTGCCAGCAGTTTAGGAAGAGCTAACTATGGCTACACCTTC. Translated: CASSLGRANYGYTF.

The rearrangement links TRBV2 to TRBJ1-2; a possible D gene is TRBD1 (5 bases). There are 13 residues in the CDR3. Germline V gene sequence: CDR1 SNHLY, CDR2 FYNNEI. Trimming stripped 7 bases from V and 3 bases from J, with 12 bases between. This CDR3 is CASTGDGYYGYTF. The CDR3 nucleotides are TGTGCCAGCACCGGGGACGGATACTATGGCTACACCTTC.

This chain connects TRBV19 to TRBJ2-7; D gene unclear. CDR3 length: 12 residues. V lost 5 bases and J lost 3, with 8 bases in between. Germline V gene lookup returns CDR1 LNHDA and CDR2 SQIVND (reference sequence). The CDR3 here is CASSGGSYEQYF. The CDR3 DNA is TGTGCCAGTAGTGGCGGCAGCTACGAGCAGTACTTC.

The V and J genes are TRBV5-1 and TRBJ2-2; TRBD2 matches 11 bases. This CDR3 is 16 amino acids long. The germline V gene encodes CDR1 SGHRS and CDR2 YFSETQ. The J segment lost 2 bases and the V segment lost 4 bases, leaving 4 bases of the junction unmatched. CDR3 bases: TGCGCCAGCAGCGGAACTAGCGGGGGAAACACCGGGGAGCTGTTTTTT. Translation: CASSGTSGGNTGELFF.

About this clone itself: Other DNA sequences within the sample encode an identical CDR3. The J gene is TRBJ2-2, the V gene TRBV2; TRBD2 agrees at 14 bases. CDR3 length: 16 residues. CDR1 and CDR2 (germline): SNHLY, FYNNEI. V shed 6 bases and J 4 bases; nucleotides not matched to a gene: 4. Written as DNA, the CDR3 is TGTGCCAGCAGGAGACTAGCGGGAGGGCGCACCGGGGAGCTGTTTTTT. It encodes CASRRLAGGRTGELFF.

The rearrangement joins TRBV15 to TRBJ2-1; 7 bases map to TRBD1. The V and J ends lost 5 bases and 4 bases, in that order; junction bases with no gene match: 8. CDR3 length equals 15 residues. The V gene's germline CDR1 is LNHNV and CDR2 YYDKDF (reference sequence). CDR3 in DNA: TGTGCCACCAGCGGAAGGACAGGATCTTACAATGAGCAGTTCTTC. Translated: CATSGRTGSYNEQFF. The variable domain in full, with the rest retrieved from reference TRBV15 and TRBJ2-1, is DAMVIQNPRYQVTQFGKPVTLSCSQTLNHNVMYWYQQKSSQAPKLLFHYYDKDFNNEADTPDNFQSRRPNTSFCFLDIRSPGLGDTAMYLCATSGRTGSYNEQFFGPGTRLTVL.

For this clone: Other DNA sequences of this sample code for an identical CDR3. The genes are TRBV9 and TRBJ2-1, with 10 bases fitting TRBD2. This CDR3 is 14 amino acids long. The junction had 2 bases not matched to a gene; V was cut back by 1 base and J by 7 bases. The germline V gene has CDR1 SGDLS and CDR2 YYNGEE. This CDR3 is CASSVLAGGNEQFF. The CDR3 bases are TGTGCCAGCAGCGTATTAGCGGGAGGTAATGAGCAGTTCTTC.

The CDR3 nucleotides read TGTGCCACCAGCAGAGCCGATCCCGGATACGAGCAGTACTTC. This sequence encodes CATSRADPGYEQYF. This sequence joins TRBV15 and TRBJ2-7; D is ambiguous. The CDR3 sequence is 14 residues long. V lost 1 base and J 4 bases, leaving 11 bases between the germline ends. Germline V gives CDR1 LNHNV, CDR2 YYDKDF (reference sequence). The whole variable domain, filled in from reference TRBV15 and TRBJ2-7, reads DAMVIQNPRYQVTQFGKPVTLSCSQTLNHNVMYWYQQKSSQAPKLLFHYYDKDFNNEADTPDNFQSRRPNTSFCFLDIRSPGLGDTAMYLCATSRADPGYEQYFGPGTRLTVT.

This chain links TRBV27 with TRBJ2-1; D perhaps matches TRBD2 (6 bases). V was trimmed by 1 base and J by 3 bases, leaving 13 bases between them. Germline V gene data show CDR1 as MNHEY and CDR2 as SMNVEV (reference sequence). CDR3 length equals 16 residues. CDR3 bases: TGTGCCAGCAGTTTATTCGGACTACATAACTACAATGAGCAGTTCTTC. Protein product: CASSLFGLHNYNEQFF.

This clone is a singleton in its sample. The gene calls are TRBV11-2 and TRBJ2-2; 7 bases line up with TRBD2. V lost 5 bases, J lost 5 bases, and 8 bases stayed unmatched. There are 15 residues in the CDR3. CDR1 SGHAT and CDR2 FQNNGV come from the germline V gene. Here the CDR3 reads CASSPLSGGTGELFF. Here the CDR3 DNA reads TGTGCCAGCAGCCCACTTTCGGGGGGTACCGGGGAGCTGTTTTTT.